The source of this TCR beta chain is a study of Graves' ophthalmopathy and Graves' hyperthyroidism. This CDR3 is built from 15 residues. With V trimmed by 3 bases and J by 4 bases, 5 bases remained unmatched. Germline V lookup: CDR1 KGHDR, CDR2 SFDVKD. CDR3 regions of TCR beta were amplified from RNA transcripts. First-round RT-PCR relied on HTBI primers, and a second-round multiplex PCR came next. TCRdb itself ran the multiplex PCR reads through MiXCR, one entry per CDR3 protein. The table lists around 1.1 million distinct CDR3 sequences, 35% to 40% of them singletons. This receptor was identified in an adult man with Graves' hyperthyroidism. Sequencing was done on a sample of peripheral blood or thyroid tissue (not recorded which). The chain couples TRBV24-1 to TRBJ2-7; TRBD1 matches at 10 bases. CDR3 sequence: CATSDPDRGRYEQYF. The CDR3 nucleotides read TGTGCCACCAGTGATCCGGACAGGGGGAGGTACGAGCAGTACTTC.